This T cell receptor (beta chain) was sequenced in a study of T cells expressing NK-cell markers. Study-wide points: There were a few donors in whom these clonotypes also led the CD3+CD56-NKG2C+ fraction.

To note about this clonotype: Its target is not known.

After re-calling the 5' RACE reads, TCRdb lists one entry per CDR3 protein, DNA absent. This specimen shows 250,000 or so distinct CDR3 sequences; the ten leading clones hold 4% to 5%. The germline CDR1 and CDR2 sequences are MGHDK and SYGVNS. The CDR3 runs to 13 residues. The chain links TRBV25-1 to TRBJ2-3; the D call from TCRdb, TRBD1, cannot be confirmed without DNA. The sequencing input was blood T cells: a sorted CD56 or NKG2C T cell subset, CD4+ or CD8+ T cells, or bulk PBMC T cells (not recorded which). The receptor was isolated from a woman aged 18-70 years in good health. Here the CDR3 reads CASTPGRTDTQYF. Using reference TRBV25-1 and TRBJ2-3 for the parts outside the CDR3, the full variable domain is EADIYQTPRYLVIGTGKKITLECSQTMGHDKMYWYQQDPGMELHLIHYSYGVNSTEKGDLSSESTVSRIRTEHFPLTLESARPSHTSQYLCASTPGRTDTQYFGPGTRLTVL.